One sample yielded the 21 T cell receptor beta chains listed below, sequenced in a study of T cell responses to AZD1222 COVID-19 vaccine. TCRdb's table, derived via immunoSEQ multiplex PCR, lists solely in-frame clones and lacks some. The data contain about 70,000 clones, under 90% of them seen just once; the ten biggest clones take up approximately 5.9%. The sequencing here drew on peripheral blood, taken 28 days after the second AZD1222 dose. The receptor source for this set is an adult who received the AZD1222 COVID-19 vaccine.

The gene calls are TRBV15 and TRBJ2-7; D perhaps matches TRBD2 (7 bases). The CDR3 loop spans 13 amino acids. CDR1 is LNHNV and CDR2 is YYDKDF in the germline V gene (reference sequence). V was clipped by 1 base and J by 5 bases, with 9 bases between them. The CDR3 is CATSRAGGHEQYF. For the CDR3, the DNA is TGTGCCACCAGCAGAGCCGGGGGGCACGAGCAGTACTTC. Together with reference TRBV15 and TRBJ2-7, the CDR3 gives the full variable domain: DAMVIQNPRYQVTQFGKPVTLSCSQTLNHNVMYWYQQKSSQAPKLLFHYYDKDFNNEADTPDNFQSRRPNTSFCFLDIRSPGLGDTAMYLCATSRAGGHEQYFGPGTRLTVT.

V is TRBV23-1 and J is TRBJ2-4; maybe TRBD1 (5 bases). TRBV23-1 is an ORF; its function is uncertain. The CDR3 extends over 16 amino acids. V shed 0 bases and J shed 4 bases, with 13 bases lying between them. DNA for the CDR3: TGCGCCAGCAGTCAATCGTGTCAGGGAACTAAAAACATTCAGTACTTC. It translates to CASSQSCQGTKNIQYF.

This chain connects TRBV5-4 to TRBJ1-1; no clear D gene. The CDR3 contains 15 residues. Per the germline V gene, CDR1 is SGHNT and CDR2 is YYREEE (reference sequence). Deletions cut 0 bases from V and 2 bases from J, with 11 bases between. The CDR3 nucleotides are TGTGCCAGCAGCTTGGACCCCGACGGAAACACTGAAGCTTTCTTT. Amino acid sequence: CASSLDPDGNTEAFF.

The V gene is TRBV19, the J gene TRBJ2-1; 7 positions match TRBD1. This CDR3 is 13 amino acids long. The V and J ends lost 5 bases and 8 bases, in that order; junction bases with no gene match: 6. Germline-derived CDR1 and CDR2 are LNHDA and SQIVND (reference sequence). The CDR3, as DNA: TGTGCCAGTAGTGCTAACAGGGGCGATGAGCAGTTCTTC. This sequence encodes CASSANRGDEQFF.

CDR3 coding DNA: TGCAGCGTCGGACAGGGTGACGCCGGGGAGCTGTTTTTT. Protein sequence: CSVGQGDAGELFF. The J gene is TRBJ2-2, the V gene TRBV29-1; 8 bases align to TRBD1. This CDR3 is 13 amino acids long. Germline assignment: CDR1 SQVTM and CDR2 ANQGSEA. The junction had 6 bases not matched to a gene; V was cut back by 6 bases and J by 6 bases.

The CDR3 nucleotides read TGCGCCAGCAGCCAAGCTCCAACAGGGGGATTTTACGAGCAGTACTTC. Its protein product is CASSQAPTGGFYEQYF. The chain is built from TRBV4-3 and TRBJ2-7; TRBD1 matches at 8 bases. The CDR3 contains 16 residues. V shed 1 base, J shed 4 bases, and the junction held 9 bases outside the gene matches. Germline CDR1 LGHNA, CDR2 YSLEER.

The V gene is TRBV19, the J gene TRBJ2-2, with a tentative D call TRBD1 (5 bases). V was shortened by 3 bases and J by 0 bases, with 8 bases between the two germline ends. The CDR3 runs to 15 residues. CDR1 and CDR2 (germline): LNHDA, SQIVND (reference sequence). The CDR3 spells CASSIDSTNTGELFF. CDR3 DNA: TGTGCCAGTAGTATCGACAGTACGAACACCGGGGAGCTGTTTTTT.

The CDR3 DNA reads as TGTGCTAGTGGTTTGGGAGGGAACAACCCTGAAGCTTTCTTT. Protein product: CASGLGGNNPEAFF. V is TRBV12-5 and J is TRBJ1-1; D not certain. This CDR3 region has 14 residues. CDR1 and CDR2 (germline): LGHNT, FRNRAP. Trimming shortened V by 1 base and J by 6 bases, and 12 bases separated the two germline ends.

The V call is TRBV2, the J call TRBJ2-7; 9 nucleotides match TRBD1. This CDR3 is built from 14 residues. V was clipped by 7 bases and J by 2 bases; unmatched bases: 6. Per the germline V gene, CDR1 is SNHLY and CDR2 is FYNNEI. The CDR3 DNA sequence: TGTGCCAGCATGGGGGGACAGGGAACCTACGAGCAGTACTTC. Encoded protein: CASMGGQGTYEQYF.

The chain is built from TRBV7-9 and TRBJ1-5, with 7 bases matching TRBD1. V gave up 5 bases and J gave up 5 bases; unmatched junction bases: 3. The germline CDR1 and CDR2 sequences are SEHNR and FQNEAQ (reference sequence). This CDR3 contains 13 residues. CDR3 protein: CASSQGGHQPQHF. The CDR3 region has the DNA TGTGCCAGCAGCCAGGGGGGCCATCAGCCCCAGCATTTT.

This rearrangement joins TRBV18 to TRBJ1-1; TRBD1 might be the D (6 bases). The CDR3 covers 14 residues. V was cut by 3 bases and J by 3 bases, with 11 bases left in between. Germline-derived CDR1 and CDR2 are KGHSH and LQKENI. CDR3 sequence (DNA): TGTGCCAGCTCACCTTGGACAGCCTACACTGAAGCTTTCTTT. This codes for CASSPWTAYTEAFF. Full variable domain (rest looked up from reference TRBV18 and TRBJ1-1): NAGVMQNPRHLVRRRGQEARLRCSPMKGHSHVYWYRQLPEEGLKFMVYLQKENIIDESGMPKERFSAEFPKEGPSILRIQQVVRGDSAAYFCASSPWTAYTEAFFGQGTRLTVV.

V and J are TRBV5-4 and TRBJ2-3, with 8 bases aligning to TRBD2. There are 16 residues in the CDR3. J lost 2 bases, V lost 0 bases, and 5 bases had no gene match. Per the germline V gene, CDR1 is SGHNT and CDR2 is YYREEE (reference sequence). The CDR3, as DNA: TGTGCCAGCAGCTTGGTTAGCGGGGCCGCCACAGATACGCAGTATTTT. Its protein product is CASSLVSGAATDTQYF.

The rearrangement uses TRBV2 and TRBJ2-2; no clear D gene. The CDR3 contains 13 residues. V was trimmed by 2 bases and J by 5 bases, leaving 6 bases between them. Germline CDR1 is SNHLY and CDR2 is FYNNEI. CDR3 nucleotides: TGTGCCAGCAGTGAAAGTAAGACCGGGGAGCTGTTTTTT. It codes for CASSESKTGELFF.

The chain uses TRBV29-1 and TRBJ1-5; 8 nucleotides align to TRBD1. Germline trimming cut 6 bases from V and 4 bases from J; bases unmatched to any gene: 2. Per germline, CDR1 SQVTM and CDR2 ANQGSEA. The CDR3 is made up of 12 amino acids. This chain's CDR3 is CSVRQGNQPQHF. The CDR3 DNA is TGCAGCGTCAGACAGGGGAATCAGCCCCAGCATTTT. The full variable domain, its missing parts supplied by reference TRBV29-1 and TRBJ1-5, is SAVISQKPSRDICQRGTSLTIQCQVDSQVTMMFWYRQQPGQSLTLIATANQGSEATYESGFVIDKFPISRPNLTFSTLTVSNMSPEDSSIYLCSVRQGNQPQHFGDGTRLSIL.

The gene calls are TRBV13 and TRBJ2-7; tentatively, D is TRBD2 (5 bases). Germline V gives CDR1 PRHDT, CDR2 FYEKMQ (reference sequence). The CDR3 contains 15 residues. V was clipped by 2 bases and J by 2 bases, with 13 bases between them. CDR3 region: CASSLNPEDPYEQYF. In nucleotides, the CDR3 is TGTGCCAGCAGCTTAAATCCGGAGGATCCCTACGAGCAGTACTTC.

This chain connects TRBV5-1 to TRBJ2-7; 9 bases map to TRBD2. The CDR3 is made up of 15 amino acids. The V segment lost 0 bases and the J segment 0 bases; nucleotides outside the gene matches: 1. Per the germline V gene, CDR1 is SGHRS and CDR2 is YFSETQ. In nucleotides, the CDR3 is TGCGCCAGCAGCTTGGGGACTAGCGCCTCCTACGAGCAGTACTTC. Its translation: CASSLGTSASYEQYF.

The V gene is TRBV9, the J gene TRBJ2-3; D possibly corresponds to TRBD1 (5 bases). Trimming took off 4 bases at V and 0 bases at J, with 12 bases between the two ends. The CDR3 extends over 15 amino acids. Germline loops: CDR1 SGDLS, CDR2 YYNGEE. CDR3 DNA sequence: TGTGCCAGCAGCCAGGGTCGGTTCAGCACAGATACGCAGTATTTT. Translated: CASSQGRFSTDTQYF.

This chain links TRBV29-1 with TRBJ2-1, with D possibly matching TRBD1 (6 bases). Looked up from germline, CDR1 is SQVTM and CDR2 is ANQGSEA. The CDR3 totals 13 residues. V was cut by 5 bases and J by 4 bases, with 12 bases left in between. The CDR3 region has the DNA TGCAGCGTTCGGGCAGGGGATTACAATGAGCAGTTCTTC. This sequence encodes CSVRAGDYNEQFF.

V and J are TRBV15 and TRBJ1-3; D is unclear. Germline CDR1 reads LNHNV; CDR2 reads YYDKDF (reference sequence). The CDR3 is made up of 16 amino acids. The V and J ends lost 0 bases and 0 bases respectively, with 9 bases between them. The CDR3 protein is CATSRDLGSSGNTIYF. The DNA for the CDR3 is TGTGCCACCAGCAGAGATCTCGGGAGCTCTGGAAACACCATATATTTT.

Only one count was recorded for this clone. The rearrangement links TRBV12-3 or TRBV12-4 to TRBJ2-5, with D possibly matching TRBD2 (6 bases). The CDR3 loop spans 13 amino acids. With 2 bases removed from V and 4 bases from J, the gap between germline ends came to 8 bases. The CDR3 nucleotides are TGTGCCAGCAGTTTATCCGGGGGAGAGACCCAGTACTTC. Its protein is CASSLSGGETQYF.

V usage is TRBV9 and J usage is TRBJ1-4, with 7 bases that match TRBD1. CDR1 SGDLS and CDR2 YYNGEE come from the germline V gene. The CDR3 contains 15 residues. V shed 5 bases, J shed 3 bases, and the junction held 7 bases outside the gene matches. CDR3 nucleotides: TGTGCCAGCAGAGAAGGGACAGACCCTAATGAAAAACTGTTTTTT. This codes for CASREGTDPNEKLFF. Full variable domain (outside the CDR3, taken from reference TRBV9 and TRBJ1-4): DSGVTQTPKHLITATGQRVTLRCSPRSGDLSVYWYQQSLDQGLQFLIQYYNGEERAKGNILERFSAQQFPDLHSELNLSSLELGDSALYFCASREGTDPNEKLFFGSGTQLSVL.